The entry that follows covers one TCR beta chain sequence. What it binds is not known. PCR involved 60 Vbeta and 13 Jbeta primers. In the study's own analysis: Per a later analysis, the number of unique TCR beta chains was roughly 80 million, of which some 9.9 million were shared. Data came from immunoSEQ multiplex PCR; TCRdb stores just in-frame clones and leaves some out. The DNA was the basis for D and trimming; V, J and clone size are from that table. The table records approximately 97,000 clones, over 80% of them present only once. Germline loops: CDR1 SGHVS, CDR2 FQNEAQ. The CDR3 runs 17 residues. The ends were cut back, 1 base at V and 8 bases at J, with 21 bases in the middle. This sample is drawn from a study of cytomegalovirus exposure and HLA in healthy donors. Points from the study as a whole: Later on, an analysis found that several of the most significant clusters appeared to be linked to common viral pathogens, which included parvovirus B19. After further analysis at a later stage, around 17,000 TCR beta sequences were associated with HLA alleles at 0.05 false discovery rate.

The clonotype was recovered from a middle-aged man in good health and CMV-seronegative. This chain connects TRBV7-8 to TRBJ1-5; possibly TRBD1 for D (6 bases). Input material: PBMCs. CDR3 protein: CASSLDAGQGFGEPQHF. The CDR3 DNA is TGTGCCAGCAGCTTAGACGCAGGGCAGGGGTTTGGGGAGCCCCAGCATTTT.